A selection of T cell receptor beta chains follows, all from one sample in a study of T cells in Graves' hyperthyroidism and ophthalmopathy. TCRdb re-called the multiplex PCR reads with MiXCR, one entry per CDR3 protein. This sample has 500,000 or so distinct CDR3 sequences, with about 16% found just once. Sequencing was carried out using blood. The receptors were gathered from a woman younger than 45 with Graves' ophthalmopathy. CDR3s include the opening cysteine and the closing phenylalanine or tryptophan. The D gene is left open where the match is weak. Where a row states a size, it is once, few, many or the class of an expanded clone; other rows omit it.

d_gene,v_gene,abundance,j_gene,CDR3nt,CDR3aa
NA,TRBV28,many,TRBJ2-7,TGTGCCAGCAGTTTGGTACGGGAGCGCTCCTACGAGCAGTACTTC,CASSLVRERSYEQYF
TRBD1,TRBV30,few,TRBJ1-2,TGTGCCTGGAGTCCCGGACAGGGGGCTAATGGCTACACCTTC,CAWSPGQGANGYTF
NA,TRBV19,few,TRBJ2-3,TGTGCCAGTAGTATAGTTGGGGGCCCAGATACGCAGTATTTT,CASSIVGGPDTQYF
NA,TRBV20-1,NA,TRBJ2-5,TGCAGTGCTAGAGGCCCGGACAGTCAAGAGACCCAGTACTTC,CSARGPDSQETQYF
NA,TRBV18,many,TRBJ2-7,TGTGCCAGCTCATTCTCCGGGACGGATTACGAGCAGTACTTC,CASSFSGTDYEQYF
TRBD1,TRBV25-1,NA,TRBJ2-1,TGTGCCAGCAGTAACGGACAGGGATACAATGAGCAGTTCTTC,CASSNGQGYNEQFF
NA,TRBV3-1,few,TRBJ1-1,TGTGCCAGCAGCCAAGAATGGGGAAGAGGGACTGAAGCTTTCTTT,CASSQEWGRGTEAFF
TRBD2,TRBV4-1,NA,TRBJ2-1,TGCGCCAGCAGCCAACTAACTAGCGGGAGAATCAATGAGCAGTTCTTC,CASSQLTSGRINEQFF
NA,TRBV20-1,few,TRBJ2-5,TGCAGTGCTCCACACAGGAGAGGGACCCAGTACTTC,CSAPHRRGTQYF
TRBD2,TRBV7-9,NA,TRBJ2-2,TGTGCCAGCAGCTTACCCAGCGGGGTGAACACCGGGGAGCTGTTTTTT,CASSLPSGVNTGELFF
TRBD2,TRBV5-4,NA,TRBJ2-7,TGTGCCAGCAGCTTGAGGGTAGCGGGAGAGGACGAGCAGTACTTC,CASSLRVAGEDEQYF
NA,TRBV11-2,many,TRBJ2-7,TGTGCCAGCAGCTTATCCACGCCCTACGAGCAGTACTTC,CASSLSTPYEQYF
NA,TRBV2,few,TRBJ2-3,TGTGCCAGCCGAGGTCCCATACCTACAGATACGCAGTATTTT,CASRGPIPTDTQYF
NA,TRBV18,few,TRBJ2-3,TGTGCCAGCTCACCATTCCAGGGGCCAGATACGCAGTATTTT,CASSPFQGPDTQYF
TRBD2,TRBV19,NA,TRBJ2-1,TGTGCCAGTAGTATAGGGTTCCGACTAGCGGGAGGGTTGAATGAGCAGTTCTTC,CASSIGFRLAGGLNEQFF
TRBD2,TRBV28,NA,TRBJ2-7,TGTGCCAGTGAGCGGGACTCCTACGAGCAGTACTTC,CASERDSYEQYF
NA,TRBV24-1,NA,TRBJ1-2,TGTGCCGCCAGTGACCTACAGCTTAACTATGGCTACACCTTC,CAASDLQLNYGYTF
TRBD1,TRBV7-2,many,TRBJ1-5,TGTGCCAGCAGCTCAGGACAGGATAGCAATCAGCCCCAGCATTTT,CASSSGQDSNQPQHF
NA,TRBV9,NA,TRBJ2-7,TGTGCCAGCAGCGTCTCAGGGGACACATCCTACGAGCAGTACTTC,CASSVSGDTSYEQYF
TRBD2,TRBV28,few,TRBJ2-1,TGTGCCAGCAGTTTGGCGGCTAGCGGGTCCGATGAGCAGCTCTTC,CASSLAASGSDEQLF
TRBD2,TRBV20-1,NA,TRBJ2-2,TGCAGTGCCGATAGCGGGAGGGCCACCGGGGAGCTGTTTTTT,CSADSGRATGELFF
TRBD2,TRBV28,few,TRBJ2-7,TGTGCCAGCAGTCCGGCACGGGGGGTCGGGAGCTACGAGCAGTACTTC,CASSPARGVGSYEQYF
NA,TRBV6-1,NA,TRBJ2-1,TGTGCCTCCGGCTCATTGAACAATGAGCAGTTCTTC,CASGSLNNEQFF
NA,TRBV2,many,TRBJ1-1,TGTGCCAGCAGTGCTATGGCCCCCGGACAGCGACGGGTGAACACTGAAGCTTTCTTT,CASSAMAPGQRRVNTEAFF
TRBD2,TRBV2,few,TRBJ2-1,TGTGCCAGCACGCAACGGACTAGCGGGACGAATGAGCAGTTCTTC,CASTQRTSGTNEQFF
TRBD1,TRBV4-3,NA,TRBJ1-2,TGCGCCAGCAGCCAAAAAATACCCGGGACAGGAATAAACTATGGCTACACCTTC,CASSQKIPGTGINYGYTF
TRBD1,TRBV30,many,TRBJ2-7,TGTGCCTGGGGGACAGGCCGGGGTGAGCAGTACTTC,CAWGTGRGEQYF
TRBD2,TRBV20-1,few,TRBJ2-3,TGCAGTGCTAGCGGGGGGGAGGGGCCAGATACGCAGTATTTT,CSASGGEGPDTQYF
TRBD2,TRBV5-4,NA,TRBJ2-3,TGTGCCAGCCTGAAAGCGGGACCTAGCACAGATACGCAGTATTTT,CASLKAGPSTDTQYF
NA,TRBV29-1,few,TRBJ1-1,TGCAGCGTAGTCGGAGTAAACACTGAAGCTTTCTTT,CSVVGVNTEAFF
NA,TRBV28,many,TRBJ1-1,TGTGCCAGCAGTTTCCAGGGCACTGAAGCTTTCTTT,CASSFQGTEAFF
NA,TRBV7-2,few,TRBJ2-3,TGTGCCAGCAGCCCCCAGCTGGGGCTTGCTACAGATACGCAGTATTTT,CASSPQLGLATDTQYF
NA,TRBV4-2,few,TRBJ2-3,TGTGCCAGCAGCCAAGACCACAGGACCACAGATACGCAGTATTTT,CASSQDHRTTDTQYF
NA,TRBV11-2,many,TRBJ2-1,TGTGCCAGCAGATCGGACTCTTACAATGAGCAGTTCTTC,CASRSDSYNEQFF
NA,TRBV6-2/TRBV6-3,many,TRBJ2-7,TGTGCCAGCAGTTACTCGAGGGCCGAGCAGTACTTC,CASSYSRAEQYF
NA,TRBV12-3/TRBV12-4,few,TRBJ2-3,TGTGCCAGCAGCCACACTGGCGGGGGCCGAAGCACAGATACGCAGTATTTT,CASSHTGGGRSTDTQYF
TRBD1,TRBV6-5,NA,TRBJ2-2,TGTGCCAGCAGTTACTCGAATCGACAGGGGGCCGGGGAGCTGTTTTTT,CASSYSNRQGAGELFF
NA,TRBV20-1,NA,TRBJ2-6,TGCAGTGCCGGCTCTGGGGCCAACGTCCTGACTTTC,CSAGSGANVLTF
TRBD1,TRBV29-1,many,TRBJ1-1,TGCAGCACACCAGGGACAGAAACACTGAACACTGAAGCTTTCTTT,CSTPGTETLNTEAFF
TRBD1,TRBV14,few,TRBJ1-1,TGTGCCAGCAGCCAAACACAGGGGGCGAACACTGAAGCTTTCTTT,CASSQTQGANTEAFF
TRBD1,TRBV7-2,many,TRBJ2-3,TGTGCCAGCAGCTGGGACAGGGGGGCGGCAGATACGCAGTATTTT,CASSWDRGAADTQYF
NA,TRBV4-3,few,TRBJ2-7,TGCGCCAGCAGCCAAGATCGGACAAGAAGCTCCTACGAGCAGTACTTC,CASSQDRTRSSYEQYF
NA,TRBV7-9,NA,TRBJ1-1,TGTGCCAGCAGCCCGATTCTGAACACTGAAGCTTTCTTT,CASSPILNTEAFF
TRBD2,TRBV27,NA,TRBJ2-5,TGTGCCAGCAGTTTTCTCCGCGGCCGGGGGGAGGAGACCCAGTACTTC,CASSFLRGRGEETQYF
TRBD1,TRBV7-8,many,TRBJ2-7,TGTGCCAGCAGCTGGGGACAGGGCTACGAGCAGTACTTC,CASSWGQGYEQYF
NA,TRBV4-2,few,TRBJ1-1,TGTGCCAGCAGCCAAGATCGCAGATCCGAAGCTTTCTTT,CASSQDRRSEAFF
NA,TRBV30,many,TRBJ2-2,TGTGCCTGGAGTGTACAGGGGAACACCGGGGAGCTGTTTTTT,CAWSVQGNTGELFF
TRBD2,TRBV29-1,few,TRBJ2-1,TGCAGCGTCGGGACTAGCGGGAGGTTCAATGAGCAGTTCTTC,CSVGTSGRFNEQFF
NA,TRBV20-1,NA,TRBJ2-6,TGCAGTGCCAAGCCCAAGGGTACTTCTGGGGCCAACGTCCTGACTTTC,CSAKPKGTSGANVLTF
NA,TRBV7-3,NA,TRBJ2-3,TGTGCCAGCAGCTTATCTCGGGAATACACAGATACGCAGTATTTT,CASSLSREYTDTQYF
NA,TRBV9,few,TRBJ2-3,TGTGCCAGCAGCGTAGACGCCAGCCCCACAGATACGCAGTATTTT,CASSVDASPTDTQYF
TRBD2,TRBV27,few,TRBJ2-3,TGTGCCAGCAGTTTAGGACTAGCGGGAGGGCCGCCGACAGATACGCAGTATTTT,CASSLGLAGGPPTDTQYF